This TCR beta chain was sequenced during a study of technical replicates of blood from several donors (dated by TCRdb to 2016 to 2017). The CDR3 has 14 amino acids, counting the end cysteine and phenylalanine. CDR3 DNA only is kept here, 42 bases in frame from base 1. The germline V gene yields MNHEY for CDR1 and SVGAGI for CDR2. V drops 0 bases and J drops 4 bases, leaving 7 bases in between. Library method: the immunoSEQ multiplex PCR assay. TCRdb's version of the immuneACCESS table is confined to in-frame rearrangements and falls short of the full clone set. An unresolved V gene accounts for under half of the shortfall where checked; the remainder is of unknown origin. This sample lists some 98,000 clones; 95% were detected once. 0.2% to 0.25% of the sample is in the top ten clones. Note on this clone: Its target antigen remains unknown. Base qualities are missing; no much larger clone stands one base away.

The chain links TRBV6-5 with TRBJ1-3, with TRBD1 as a weak D call on 5 bases. The sequence came from a human donor in good health. Sequenced input: T cells isolated from PBMCs. The CDR3 amino acid sequence is: CASSYSNRGNTIYF. At the DNA level, the sequence is TGTGCCAGCAGTTACTCGAACAGGGGAAACACCATATATTTT.